The 13 T cell receptor beta chains listed next were all sequenced from one sample in a study of blood T cell repertoires in COVID-19. Here immunoSEQ multiplex PCR was the method, and the copy in TCRdb shows in-frame clones only, minus some. The sample shows 120,000 or so clones, 65% to 85% of them seen only once. Sequenced input: peripheral blood. These receptors were obtained from a man aged 70 or older with acute or convalescent COVID-19.

V is TRBV5-1 and J is TRBJ2-3; D perhaps matches TRBD2 (7 bases). The germline V gene encodes CDR1 SGHRS and CDR2 YFSETQ. V lost 1 base, J lost 2 bases, and 8 bases lay in between. The CDR3 sequence is 14 residues long. The DNA for the CDR3 is TGCGCCAGCAGCTTGCGGGGGGCCACAGATACGCAGTATTTT. Its protein product is CASSLRGATDTQYF.

V and J are TRBV5-1 and TRBJ1-4, with a possible D match to TRBD1 (5 bases). Germline assignment: CDR1 SGHRS and CDR2 YFSETQ. Trimming cost V 1 base and J 2 bases, with 9 bases left between them. CDR3 length equals 15 residues. For the CDR3, the DNA is TGCGCCAGCAGCTTGCTTGGGGGGACTAATGAAAAACTGTTTTTT. Amino acid sequence: CASSLLGGTNEKLFF. Combining the CDR3 with reference TRBV5-1 and TRBJ1-4 gives the whole variable domain KAGVTQTPRYLIKTRGQQVTLSCSPISGHRSVSWYQQTPGQGLQFLFEYFSETQRNKGNFPGRFSGRQFSNSRSEMNVSTLELGDSALYLCASSLLGGTNEKLFFGSGTQLSVL.

V is TRBV3-1 (or the pseudogene TRBV3-2) and J is TRBJ1-2, with 8 bases matching TRBD1. The CDR3 is 14 residues long. The germline gives CDR1 LGHDT, CDR2 YNNKEL (reference sequence). J lost 5 bases, V lost 4 bases, and 6 bases had no gene match. The chain's CDR3 is CASSPTGAGYGYTF. DNA for the CDR3: TGTGCCAGCAGCCCGACAGGGGCGGGATATGGCTACACCTTC.

This rearrangement joins TRBV2 to TRBJ1-5, with D unresolved. V lost 7 bases, J lost 3 bases, and 10 bases lay in between. The CDR3 is 13 amino acids. Per the germline V gene, CDR1 is SNHLY and CDR2 is FYNNEI. CDR3 coding DNA: TGTGCCAGCATGGAGGAAATCAATCAGCCCCAGCATTTT. Translation: CASMEEINQPQHF.

The chain uses TRBV6-1 and TRBJ1-5, with 8 bases that match TRBD1. V gave up 0 bases and J gave up 7 bases; unmatched junction bases: 5. The V gene's germline CDR1 is MNHNS and CDR2 SASEGT. The CDR3 length is 15 residues. For the CDR3, the DNA is TGTGCCAGCAGTGAAGCCCGGACAGGGAGGCAGCCCCAGCATTTT. Its translation is CASSEARTGRQPQHF.

This chain links TRBV10-3 with TRBJ2-2; 10 nucleotides match TRBD2. CDR3 size: 17 residues. Germline CDR1 and CDR2: ENHRY and SYGVKD. Trimming at V came to 2 bases and at J to 4 bases, leaving 7 bases not matched to a gene. The CDR3 here is CAISESGGAPGTGELFF. CDR3 nucleotides: TGTGCCATCAGTGAGAGCGGGGGGGCCCCAGGCACCGGGGAGCTGTTTTTT.

The chain couples TRBV9 to TRBJ2-5, with a possible D match to TRBD2 (7 bases). The length of the CDR3 is 15 residues. Germline V gene data show CDR1 as SGDLS and CDR2 as YYNGEE. Trimming pared 0 bases from V and 3 bases from J, leaving 12 bases between. CDR3 bases: TGTGCCAGCAGCGTAGACGGGGGGCGGGAAGAGACCCAGTACTTC. This encodes CASSVDGGREETQYF.

This clone was observed a single time. V and J are TRBV10-2 and TRBJ1-6; D is unclear. Germline-derived CDR1 and CDR2 are WSHSY and SAAADI. V was shortened by 4 bases and J by 7 bases, with 11 bases between the two germline ends. The CDR3 contains 14 residues. The CDR3 bases are TGCGCCAGCAGTGTGGCTCGATCCAATTCACCCCTCCACTTT. Protein: CASSVARSNSPLHF.

The chain combines TRBV4-2 with TRBJ2-7; 8 nucleotides agree with TRBD1. The CDR3 is 15 amino acids. CDR1 is LGHNA, CDR2 YNFKEQ, per germline. After removal of 1 base from V and 1 base from J, the junction contained 3 bases not matched to a gene. The CDR3 DNA is TGTGCCAGCAGCCAAGGCAGGGGGCTATCCTACGAGCAGTACTTC. This translates into CASSQGRGLSYEQYF.

This rearrangement joins TRBV3-1 (or the pseudogene TRBV3-2) to TRBJ2-1; TRBD1 matches 11 bases. The V gene's germline CDR1 is LGHDT and CDR2 YNNKEL (reference sequence). This CDR3 is built from 16 residues. Unmatched junction bases numbered 10, after V lost 3 bases and J lost 9 bases. The CDR3, as DNA: TGTGCCAGCAGCCATCCGGGACAGGGGGTCCCCTCTGAGCAGTTCTTC. Its protein product is CASSHPGQGVPSEQFF.

In nucleotides, the CDR3 is TGTGCCAGCAGTGGAACTAGCGGGGGCGGTGGTAAAGATACGCAGTATTTT. It codes for CASSGTSGGGGKDTQYF. The genes are TRBV6-1 and TRBJ2-3; 11 nucleotides align to TRBD2. V shed 4 bases and J 5 bases; nucleotides not matched to a gene: 11. Germline CDR1 is MNHNS and CDR2 is SASEGT. This CDR3 has 17 amino acids.

The V call is TRBV4-2, the J call TRBJ2-6; maybe TRBD1 (6 bases). This CDR3 is 15 amino acids long. Trimming left V 1 base short and J 7 bases short, with 11 bases between. The germline V gene encodes CDR1 LGHNA and CDR2 YNFKEQ. CDR3 in DNA: TGTGCCAGCAGCCAAGCAGTAGGGACAGCCAACGTCCTGACTTTC. Its protein product is CASSQAVGTANVLTF.

The V call is TRBV24-1, the J call TRBJ2-3, with TRBD2 matching 8 bases. Germline assignment: CDR1 KGHDR and CDR2 SFDVKD. J was trimmed by 4 bases and V by 4 bases; bases with no gene match: 9. The CDR3 spans 16 residues. The CDR3 DNA follows: TGTGCCACCAGTGACCCCGTGGCGGGGGGCCCAGATACGCAGTATTTT. This encodes CATSDPVAGGPDTQYF.